This T cell receptor (beta chain) was retrieved from a study of blood T cells in healthy people across ages. V shed 5 bases and J 0 bases; nucleotides not matched to a gene: 1. This CDR3 is 15 amino acids long. Germline loops: CDR1 LNHDA, CDR2 SQIVND (reference sequence). A second about 6 to 12 cycle PCR used barcoded and J-beta primers. TCRdb used MiXCR to reprocess the 5' RACE reads, holding one entry per CDR3 protein. The sample shows 1.5 million to 2 million distinct CDR3 sequences, about 30% of them seen only once. The sequence derives from a woman younger than 45 in good health. The genes are TRBV19 and TRBJ2-6; 7 bases map to TRBD1. The specimen was blood. In nucleotides, the CDR3 is TGTGCCAGTAGTGGGACAGTCTCTGGGGCCAACGTCCTGACTTTC. This encodes CASSGTVSGANVLTF.